This T cell receptor (beta chain) was identified in a study of shared clonotypes between healthy human individuals. The healthy adult donors were HIV-negative and reported no recent acute infections or vaccinations. On this clone itself: Its target is unknown.

The material for each subset, its genomic DNA, was split evenly across several immunoSEQ plates. Clones were sequenced by immunoSEQ multiplex PCR, and TCRdb holds only the in-frame ones, with some missing. The repertoire holds around 1.4 million clones, with roughly 98.5% as singletons. Points from the study as a whole: Depth of sequencing was expected to influence donor clonotype sharing. With a few donors compared, roughly 5% of naive CD4 clonotypes were shared.

Sequenced input: naive CD4+ T cells sorted from blood. The sample's subset: CD45RA+ positively selected. This clonotype was sampled from a man aged 30 to 45 in good health.

The CDR3 coding sequence is TGTGCCAGCAGCCTAAAACACTTGCCCCAGCATTTT. Protein sequence: CASSLKHLPQHF. The V call is TRBV5-8, the J call TRBJ1-5; D remains ambiguous. Trimming cost V 4 bases and J 9 bases, with 11 bases left between them. Germline CDR1 is SGHTS and CDR2 is YDEGEE. This CDR3 contains 12 residues.